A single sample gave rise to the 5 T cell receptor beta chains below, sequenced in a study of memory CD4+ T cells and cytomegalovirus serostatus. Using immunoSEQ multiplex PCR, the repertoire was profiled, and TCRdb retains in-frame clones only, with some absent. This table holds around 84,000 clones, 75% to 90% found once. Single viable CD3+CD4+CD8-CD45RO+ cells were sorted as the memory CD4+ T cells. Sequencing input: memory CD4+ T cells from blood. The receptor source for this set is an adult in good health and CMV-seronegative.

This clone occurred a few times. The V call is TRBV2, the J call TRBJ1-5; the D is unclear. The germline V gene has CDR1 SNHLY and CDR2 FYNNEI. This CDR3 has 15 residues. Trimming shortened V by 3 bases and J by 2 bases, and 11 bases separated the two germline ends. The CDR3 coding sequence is TGTGCCAGCAGTGATGGGGTTTCGGGCAATCAGCCCCAGCATTTT. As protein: CASSDGVSGNQPQHF.

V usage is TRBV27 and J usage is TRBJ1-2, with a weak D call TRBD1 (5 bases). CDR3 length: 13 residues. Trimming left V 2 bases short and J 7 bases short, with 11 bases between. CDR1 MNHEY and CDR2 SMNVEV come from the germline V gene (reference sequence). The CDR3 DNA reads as TGTGCCAGCAGTTTAAAGGGAAGGGGTGGCTACACCTTC. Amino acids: CASSLKGRGGYTF.

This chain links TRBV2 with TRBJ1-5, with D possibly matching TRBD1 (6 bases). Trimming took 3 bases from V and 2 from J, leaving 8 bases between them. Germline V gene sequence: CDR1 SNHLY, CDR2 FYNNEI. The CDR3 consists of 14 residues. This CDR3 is CASSDRGGNQPQHF. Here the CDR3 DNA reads TGTGCCAGCAGTGACAGGGGCGGCAATCAGCCCCAGCATTTT.

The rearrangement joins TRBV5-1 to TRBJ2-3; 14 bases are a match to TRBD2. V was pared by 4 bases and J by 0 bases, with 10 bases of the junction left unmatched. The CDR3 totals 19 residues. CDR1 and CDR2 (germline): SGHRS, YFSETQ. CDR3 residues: CASSLGTSGGWTSTDTQYF. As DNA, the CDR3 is TGCGCCAGCAGCCTAGGGACTAGCGGGGGATGGACTAGCACAGATACGCAGTATTTT.

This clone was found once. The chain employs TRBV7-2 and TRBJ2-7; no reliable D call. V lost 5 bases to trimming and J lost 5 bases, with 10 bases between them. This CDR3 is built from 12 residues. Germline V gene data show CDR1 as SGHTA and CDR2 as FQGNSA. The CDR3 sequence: CASSTLIHEQYF. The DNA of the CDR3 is TGTGCCAGCAGCACTTTAATCCACGAGCAGTACTTC.